In its sample, the clone carrying this T cell receptor beta chain was seen many times. This sample is drawn from a study of CD8 T cells in ankylosing spondylitis. MiXCR, applied by TCRdb to the 5' RACE reads, yields one record per CDR3 protein. This table holds some 70,000 distinct CDR3 sequences, about 5% found once. J lost 7 bases, V lost 5 bases, and 8 bases had no gene match. Germline lookup yields CDR1 SGHVS and CDR2 FNYEAQ. The CDR3 extends over 13 amino acids. Material for sequencing was blood, either unsorted or a sorted T cell fraction (not recorded which). The source of this sequence is a male donor with ankylosing spondylitis or in good health (not recorded which). The chain has TRBV7-6 and TRBJ2-7; 7 bases are shared with TRBD1. The CDR3 protein is CASSVGTQGEQYF. DNA for the CDR3: TGTGCCAGCAGCGTAGGGACACAGGGGGAGCAGTACTTC.